These 9 T cell receptor beta chains originate from one sample sequenced in a study of blood T cell repertoires in COVID-19. Repertoires were generated with immunoSEQ multiplex PCR, while TCRdb's copy carries only in-frame clones and drops some. The sample yields about 160,000 clones, roughly four fifths seen once. Material for sequencing was peripheral blood. The receptors here all came from a woman older than 75 with acute or convalescent COVID-19.

This clone was observed a handful of times. The V call is TRBV7-2, the J call TRBJ2-7, with TRBD2 identical over 8 bases. Germline V lookup: CDR1 SGHTA, CDR2 FQGNSA. This CDR3 has 17 residues. The V and J ends lost 1 base and 0 bases, in that order; junction bases with no gene match: 8. In nucleotides, the CDR3 is TGTGCCAGCAGCTTAGAGGGCGGCGGGGGGCTCTCCTACGAGCAGTACTTC. Amino acids: CASSLEGGGGLSYEQYF.

The rearrangement uses TRBV19 and TRBJ2-1; 13 nucleotides match TRBD2. Germline V gene lookup returns CDR1 LNHDA and CDR2 SQIVND (reference sequence). This CDR3 region has 16 residues. Losses at the gene ends were 5 bases for V and 8 bases for J; bases not matched to a gene: 9. CDR3 nucleotide sequence: TGTGCCAGTAGTGAGACTAGCGGGAGGTTCGTTGATGAGCAGTTCTTC. Translated, it gives CASSETSGRFVDEQFF. The variable domain in full, completed from reference TRBV19 and TRBJ2-1, reads DGGITQSPKYLFRKEGQNVTLSCEQNLNHDAMYWYRQDPGQGLRLIYYSQIVNDFQKGDIAEGYSVSREKKESFPLTVTSAQKNPTAFYLCASSETSGRFVDEQFFGPGTRLTVL.

V and J are TRBV7-9 and TRBJ1-1; D gene uncertain. The V gene lost 2 bases and the J gene lost 7 bases, with 11 bases spanning the gap. This CDR3 contains 13 residues. The germline V gene encodes CDR1 SEHNR and CDR2 FQNEAQ (reference sequence). The CDR3 protein is CASSLMSGFEAFF. The CDR3 DNA reads as TGTGCCAGCAGCTTAATGTCGGGGTTTGAAGCTTTCTTT.

The rearrangement joins TRBV4-2 to TRBJ2-1; TRBD2 aligns across 10 bases. V shed 4 bases, J shed 0 bases, and the junction held 12 bases outside the gene matches. CDR1 and CDR2 from the germline V gene are LGHNA and YNFKEQ. This CDR3 is 19 amino acids long. The CDR3 DNA sequence: TGTGCCAGCAGCCCAATCCCGGGACTAGCGTCCCTCTCCTACAATGAGCAGTTCTTC. Translating it yields CASSPIPGLASLSYNEQFF.

The CDR3 sequence: CASSIAFSQGVNTEAFF. In DNA form, the CDR3 reads TGTGCCAGTAGTATAGCCTTCTCACAGGGAGTTAACACTGAAGCTTTCTTT. The chain combines TRBV19 with TRBJ1-1; TRBD1 is a possible D gene (6 bases). Trimming took 1 base from V and 2 from J, leaving 17 bases between them. The germline CDR1 and CDR2 sequences are LNHDA and SQIVND (reference sequence). The CDR3 consists of 17 residues.

This chain's CDR3 is CASSPNPYDGQYF. In nucleotides, the CDR3 is TGTGCCAGCAGCCCCAACCCCTACGATGGGCAGTACTTC. The rearrangement links TRBV3-1 (or the pseudogene TRBV3-2) to TRBJ2-7; no clear D. Germline CDR1 is LGHDT and CDR2 is YNNKEL (reference sequence). The CDR3 sequence is 13 residues long. V lost 4 bases to trimming and J lost 9 bases, with 16 bases between them.

The chain couples TRBV21-1 to TRBJ2-7; the table assigns TRBD2, which was not confirmed against the DNA. TRBV21-1 is a documented pseudogene. The CDR3 extends over 15 amino acids. The CDR3 reads CASSKRLAGDSEQYF. The CDR3 DNA reads as TGTGCCAGCAGCAAAAGGCTAGCGGGAGACTCCGAGCAGTACTTC.

J is TRBJ2-7 and V is TRBV7-3; no definite D call. This CDR3 is 15 amino acids long. V lost 1 base and J lost 3, with 13 bases in between. In germline, CDR1 is SGHTA, CDR2 FQGTGA. The CDR3 loop is CASSLIPGTLYEQYF. The CDR3 bases are TGTGCCAGCAGCTTAATTCCAGGTACCCTCTACGAGCAGTACTTC.

As DNA, the CDR3 is TGTGCCAGCAGTCCGACTAGCGGGGGGGCCAATGAGCAGTTCTTC. Its translation: CASSPTSGGANEQFF. V is TRBV6-2 or TRBV6-3 and J is TRBJ2-1, with 14 bases identical to TRBD2. The CDR3 runs 15 residues. From germline, CDR1 is MNHEY and CDR2 SVGEGT. V lost 5 bases to trimming and J lost 6 bases; unmatched junction nucleotides: 3.